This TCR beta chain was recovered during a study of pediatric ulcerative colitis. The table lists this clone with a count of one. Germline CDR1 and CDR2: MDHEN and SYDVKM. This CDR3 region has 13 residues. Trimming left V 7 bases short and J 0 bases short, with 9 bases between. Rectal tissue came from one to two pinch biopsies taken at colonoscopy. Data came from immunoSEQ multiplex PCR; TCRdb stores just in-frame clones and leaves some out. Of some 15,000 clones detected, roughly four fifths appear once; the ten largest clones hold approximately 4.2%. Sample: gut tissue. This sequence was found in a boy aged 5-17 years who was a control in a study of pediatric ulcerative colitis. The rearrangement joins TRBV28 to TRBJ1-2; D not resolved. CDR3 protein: CASTDPANYGYTF. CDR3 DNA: TGTGCCAGCACAGACCCAGCTAACTATGGCTACACCTTC.